These 8 T cell receptor beta chains came from one sample sequenced in a study of identifying expanded T cells in peripheral blood. TCRdb's copy holds only in-frame clones and misses some; the assay was immunoSEQ multiplex PCR. This table has under 150,000 clones, approximately 88% appearing once. What was sequenced was blood. The receptors shown here come from a person aged 18-69 years in good health.

The rearrangement links TRBV5-5 to TRBJ2-5; D gene ambiguous. The CDR3 length is 12 residues. V lost 0 bases and J 5 bases, leaving 5 bases between the germline ends. Per germline, CDR1 SGHKS and CDR2 YYEKEE (reference sequence). The CDR3 protein is CASSLAPETQYF. Here the CDR3 DNA reads TGTGCCAGCAGCTTGGCGCCTGAGACCCAGTACTTC.

The chain recombines TRBV7-9 with TRBJ2-4, with 8 bases lining up with TRBD2. CDR1 and CDR2 from the germline V gene are SEHNR and FQNEAQ (reference sequence). V gave up 5 bases and J gave up 3 bases; unmatched junction bases: 12. This CDR3 is built from 17 residues. The CDR3 region is CASSPFPGGAGKNIQYF. CDR3 nucleotide sequence: TGTGCCAGCAGCCCTTTCCCGGGAGGGGCTGGCAAAAACATTCAGTACTTC.

This clone has more than one count but fewer than ten. The chain couples TRBV2 to TRBJ1-6; no firm D call. The V and J ends lost 6 bases and 1 base respectively, with 7 bases between them. Germline V lookup: CDR1 SNHLY, CDR2 FYNNEI. The CDR3 is made up of 14 amino acids. This CDR3 is CASRAGSYNSPLHF. CDR3 nucleotide sequence: TGTGCCAGCAGGGCAGGTTCCTATAATTCACCCCTCCACTTT.

As to this clone: The same CDR3 arises from other DNA sequences in this sample as well. The rearrangement joins TRBV18 to TRBJ1-1; the D is unclear. This CDR3 is built from 12 residues. Germline CDR1 reads KGHSH; CDR2 reads LQKENI. Deletions cut 3 bases from V and 1 base from J, with 3 bases between. As DNA, the CDR3 is TGTGCCAGCTCACCGGAGAACACTGAAGCTTTCTTT. Translation: CASSPENTEAFF.

The sample holds one count of this clone. This chain uses TRBV9 with TRBJ2-7; D gene unclear. Germline V gene lookup returns CDR1 SGDLS and CDR2 YYNGEE. The V end lost 2 bases, the J end lost 0 bases, and 12 bases lay between the germline ends. There are 15 residues in the CDR3. The CDR3 spells CASSVAPANSYEQYF. CDR3 DNA sequence: TGTGCCAGCAGCGTGGCACCAGCCAACTCCTACGAGCAGTACTTC.

CDR3 DNA sequence: TGTGCCAGCAGTGAGAACAGACTCAATCAGCCCCAGCATTTT. Translating gives CASSENRLNQPQHF. The V gene is TRBV6-1, the J gene TRBJ1-5, with D unclear. The length of the CDR3 is 14 residues. With 3 bases removed from V and 3 bases from J, the gap between germline ends came to 9 bases. Germline values: CDR1 MNHNS, CDR2 SASEGT.

This clone was seen only once. CDR3 loop: CASSPPSDRNEQFF. Here the CDR3 DNA reads TGTGCCAGCTCACCCCCCTCGGACCGCAATGAGCAGTTCTTC. The chain recombines TRBV18 with TRBJ2-1; D remains ambiguous. The CDR3 extends over 14 amino acids. The germline V gene has CDR1 KGHSH and CDR2 LQKENI. Trimming took 3 bases from V and 6 from J, leaving 12 bases between them.

The V and J genes are TRBV25-1 and TRBJ1-6, with D possibly being TRBD1 (6 bases). The CDR3 is 15 amino acids. Germline loops: CDR1 MGHDK, CDR2 SYGVNS. V lost 6 bases and J 7 bases, leaving 16 bases between the germline ends. CDR3 coding DNA: TGTGCCAGCAGAACCTCAACAGGGACCAATTCACCCCTCCACTTT. Amino acid sequence: CASRTSTGTNSPLHF. Based on the CDR3 plus reference TRBV25-1 and TRBJ1-6, the full variable domain is EADIYQTPRYLVIGTGKKITLECSQTMGHDKMYWYQQDPGMELHLIHYSYGVNSTEKGDLSSESTVSRIRTEHFPLTLESARPSHTSQYLCASRTSTGTNSPLHFGNGTRLTVT.